The 6 T cell receptor beta chains presented below share a single source sample, sequenced in a study of T-cell reconstitution after alpha-beta-depleted transplantation in children. TCRbeta library construction was performed incorporating unique molecular identifiers. A single record per CDR3 protein comes from TCRdb applying MiXCR to the PCR reads. The sample lists over 550,000 distinct CDR3 sequences, 8% to 11% seen once, with less than 5% in the top ten. The source was PBMCs from the stem cell graft donor, collected from the stem cell graft. Receptors originate from a human donor who donated a stem cell graft to a child with acute myeloid leukemia.

The count of this clonotype is one. V and J are TRBV2 and TRBJ1-3; perhaps TRBD1 as D (5 bases). The CDR3 sequence is 14 residues long. The V gene lost 6 bases and the J gene lost 1 base, with 10 bases spanning the gap. Germline-derived CDR1 and CDR2 are SNHLY and FYNNEI. Here the CDR3 DNA reads TGTGCCAGCAGGATGGGGCTTTCTGGAAACACCATATATTTT. Residues: CASRMGLSGNTIYF.

This clonotype has more than one count but fewer than ten. The rearrangement uses TRBV7-9 and TRBJ2-5; 10 positions agree with TRBD2. This CDR3 spans 14 amino acids. Per germline, CDR1 SEHNR and CDR2 FQNEAQ (reference sequence). The trim removed 0 bases at V and 12 bases at J, leaving 7 bases unmatched. CDR3 in DNA: TGTGCCAGCAGCTTAGCGGCTAGCGGGAGTGGCAAGTACTTC. It codes for CASSLAASGSGKYF.

This clonotype was observed a handful of times. V gene TRBV7-2 combines with J gene TRBJ1-2; D unresolved. Germline CDR1 is SGHTA and CDR2 is FQGNSA. The CDR3 covers 13 residues. Trimming stripped 1 base from V and 7 bases from J, with 10 bases between. Written as DNA, the CDR3 is TGTGCCAGCAGCTTAGGCATCACGGGTGGCTACACCTTC. It codes for CASSLGITGGYTF.

In its sample, this clonotype was seen a few times. One end of the junction fails to match germline, which may point to a read error. The V and J genes are TRBV3-1 and TRBJ1-3; D is perhaps TRBD1 (6 bases). Germline V gene data show CDR1 as LGHDT and CDR2 as YNNKEL (reference sequence). There are 17 residues in the CDR3. The CDR3 is CACSQGKGGISGNTIYF. The CDR3 nucleotides are TGTGCCTGCAGCCAAGGGAAGGGGGGAATCTCTGGAAACACCATATATTTT.

This clonotype was seen many times. This chain joins TRBV20-1 and TRBJ2-7; D may match TRBD1 or TRBD2 (5 bases each). Germline CDR1 is DFQATT and CDR2 is SNEGSKA (reference sequence). V lost 4 bases, J lost 2 bases, and 12 bases lay in between. This CDR3 comprises 13 residues. CDR3 sequence: CSAIGGDPYEQYF. The CDR3 DNA sequence: TGCAGTGCTATTGGGGGAGACCCCTACGAGCAGTACTTC.

This clonotype has ten or more counts. The gene calls are TRBV12-3 or TRBV12-4 and TRBJ2-2, with 9 bases matching TRBD2. The junction had 8 bases not matched to a gene; V was cut back by 5 bases and J by 7 bases. The CDR3 covers 15 residues. Here the CDR3 DNA reads TGTGCCAGCAGTGCTCAAGCGGGAGGTCTCGGGGAGCTGTTTTTT. Its translation: CASSAQAGGLGELFF.